The rows below give T cell receptor beta chains drawn from one sample of a study of T cells in narcolepsy. Only in-frame clones appear in the TCRdb table, and some are missing; sequencing was by immunoSEQ multiplex PCR. This sample has 30,000 to 35,000 clones, with roughly four fifths found just once. The sequenced sample consisted of CD45RA- memory CD4+ T cells from PBMCs. All receptors come from a human donor with narcolepsy. Each CDR3 is given with its conserved first and last residue. The order of the fields is clone size, V gene, D gene, J gene, CDR3 DNA, CDR3 protein. A D gene is named only where the DNA matches it firmly. Rows may omit the clone size; those that give it use once, few, many or a size class.

once	TRBV27	TRBD1	TRBJ2-2	TGTGCCAGCAGTCGGGTCGGGACAGCGAACACCGGGGAGCTGTTTTTT	CASSRVGTANTGELFF
NA	TRBV19	NA	TRBJ1-2	TGTGCCACCACGACAGGAACCGCTAACTATGGCTACACCTTC	CATTTGTANYGYTF
NA	TRBV2	TRBD1	TRBJ1-4	TGTGCCAGCAGGGAGACAGGGATCGTTGAAAAACTGTTTTTT	CASRETGIVEKLFF
few	TRBV7-3	TRBD2	TRBJ2-1	TGTGCCAGCAGCCCCAATCGGCGGGGGGAGCAGTTCTTC	CASSPNRRGEQFF
NA	TRBV7-3	NA	TRBJ1-1	TGCGCCAGCAGCTGGGGGCCGAACACTGAAGCTTTCTTT	CASSWGPNTEAFF
once	TRBV7-9	NA	TRBJ2-7	TGTTCCAGCAGCCCACGGACTACCTCCTACGAGCAGTACTTC	CSSSPRTTSYEQYF
NA	TRBV5-1	TRBD1	TRBJ2-7	TGCGCCAGCAGCCGGGACAGGGGGCTTGGTGACGAGCAGTACTTC	CASSRDRGLGDEQYF
NA	TRBV7-6	TRBD1	TRBJ1-2	TGTGCCAGCAGTCTTACAGGGGGCCTCGGCTACACCTTC	CASSLTGGLGYTF
few	TRBV19	NA	TRBJ1-1	TGTGCCAGTAGCAACCCCCAGGTGTTAATCCCTGAAGCTTTCTTT	CASSNPQVLIPEAFF
NA	TRBV19	TRBD1	TRBJ1-5	TGTGCCAGTAGTATTGGGACAGAACGAACGAGTCAGCCCCAGCATTTT	CASSIGTERTSQPQHF
NA	TRBV7-3	TRBD1	TRBJ1-2	TGTGCCAGCAGCCCAAACGCAGGGGGTGGCTATGGCTACACCTTC	CASSPNAGGGYGYTF
NA	TRBV5-4	NA	TRBJ1-1	TGTGCCAGCAGCCCGCGACAGCTCATGAACACTGAAGCTTTCTTT	CASSPRQLMNTEAFF
NA	TRBV5-1	NA	TRBJ2-1	TGCGCCAGCGCCCTTATTGGGAGCTCCTACAATGAGCAGTTCTTC	CASALIGSSYNEQFF
NA	TRBV5-1	TRBD1	TRBJ1-1	TGCGCCAGCAGCTGGACAGGGGTTGAAGCTTTCTTT	CASSWTGVEAFF
NA	TRBV11-2	TRBD2	TRBJ2-1	TGTGCCAGCAGCTTAGTTGGGCTAGCGGGGGCCAATGAGCAGTTCTTC	CASSLVGLAGANEQFF
NA	TRBV18	NA	TRBJ2-7	TGTGCCAGCTCACCACCAGGGGGTGACGAGCAGTACTTC	CASSPPGGDEQYF
few	TRBV4-3	NA	TRBJ1-1	TGCGCCAGCAGCCAAGATAGCAGCAGGTCTGTAGCTTTCTTT	CASSQDSSRSVAFF
NA	TRBV29-1	NA	TRBJ1-1	TGCAGCGTTGATGACGGGGCGAAAGCTTTCTTT	CSVDDGAKAFF
NA	TRBV7-2	NA	TRBJ2-7	TGTGCCAGCAGCGTGTCCTACGAGCAGTACTTC	CASSVSYEQYF
NA	TRBV10-1	TRBD1	TRBJ1-3	TGCGCCAACCAAACCGGGACAGGGGGTTTCAGCTCTGGAAACACCATATATTTT	CANQTGTGGFSSGNTIYF
NA	TRBV6-1	NA	TRBJ1-2	TGTGCCGGCCAGGGTAACTATGGCTACACCTTC	CAGQGNYGYTF
NA	TRBV6-6	TRBD1	TRBJ2-7	TGTGCCAGCAGTTACCGGGACAGCTTATACGAGCAGTACTTC	CASSYRDSLYEQYF
NA	TRBV25-1	TRBD1	TRBJ2-6	TGTGCCAGCAGTGATCGGACAGGGGGCGGCGGGGCCAACGTCCTGACTTTC	CASSDRTGGGGANVLTF
NA	TRBV5-1	TRBD2	TRBJ2-5	TGCGCCAGCACCAGGACTAGCGTCGGTGGAGGAGAGACCCAGTACTTC	CASTRTSVGGGETQYF
NA	TRBV6-6	TRBD1	TRBJ2-7	TGTGCCAGCAGTGGGCCGGGACAGGGGGGCTACGAGCAGTACTTC	CASSGPGQGGYEQYF
NA	TRBV5-4	NA	TRBJ2-3	TGTGCCAGCAGCTCCCGGACGGGGGCCTTCGCAGATACGCAGTATTTT	CASSSRTGAFADTQYF
once	TRBV11-1	NA	TRBJ1-1	TGTGCCAGCAAAAACCGCAGGATGAACACTGAAGCTTTCTTT	CASKNRRMNTEAFF
few	TRBV5-1	NA	TRBJ1-3	TGCGCCAGCAGCTTGGACAGGGACCCTGGAAACACCATATATTTT	CASSLDRDPGNTIYF
NA	TRBV27	TRBD1	TRBJ1-1	TGTGCCAGCACCGCCCGGACAGGGAGGACTGAAGCTTTCTTT	CASTARTGRTEAFF
NA	TRBV7-3	TRBD2	TRBJ2-1	TGTGCCAGCAGCTTCTCCCCACCCCCTCTAGCGGGGGGTCGGTTCTCCTACAATGAGCAGTTCTTC	CASSFSPPPLAGGRFSYNEQFF
once	TRBV7-9	TRBD1	TRBJ2-2	TGTGCCAGCAGCTTAACAAGACAGGGTGCAAGGGAGCTGTTTTTT	CASSLTRQGARELFF
NA	TRBV7-2	NA	TRBJ2-3	TGTGCCAGCAGCTTAGTGGGGTCTAAGCATTACACAGATACGCAGTATTTT	CASSLVGSKHYTDTQYF
NA	TRBV5-1	NA	TRBJ1-3	TGCGCCAGCAGCCACGCGGACTCTGGAAACACCATATATTTT	CASSHADSGNTIYF
NA	TRBV4-1	NA	TRBJ1-3	TGCGCCAGCAGCCTGGACGCTGGAAACACCATATATTTT	CASSLDAGNTIYF
NA	TRBV5-6	TRBD1	TRBJ2-3	TGTGCTTCTCGACAGGGGGGGTCAGATACGCAGTATTTT	CASRQGGSDTQYF
NA	TRBV5-1	NA	TRBJ2-3	TGCGCCAGCAGCTCGCCTGACTCACCGAGCACAGATACGCAGTATTTT	CASSSPDSPSTDTQYF
NA	TRBV5-4	NA	TRBJ1-1	TGTGCCAGCAGCCCGCGACTGGGTGGGGGAACTGGGAACACTGAAGCTTTCTTT	CASSPRLGGGTGNTEAFF
NA	TRBV19	NA	TRBJ1-1	TGTGCCAGTAGTATAGGATGGGGAGACAGGAGAGCTTTCTTT	CASSIGWGDRRAFF
NA	TRBV7-3	TRBD2	TRBJ2-2	TGTCCCAGCAGCTTAAATCCGGGGGGAGTATCCGGGGAGCTGTTTTTT	CPSSLNPGGVSGELFF
once	TRBV2	NA	TRBJ1-2	TGTGCCAGCATCGGGACCCTAGGGGTTTCTGGCACCTTC	CASIGTLGVSGTF
NA	TRBV2	NA	TRBJ2-1	TGTGCCAGCGGCGGACTTTCGAGCTCCTACAATGAGCAGTTCTTC	CASGGLSSSYNEQFF
NA	TRBV19	NA	TRBJ1-1	TGTGCCAGTCACAGACTACAGGGTATGAACACTGAAGCTTTCTTT	CASHRLQGMNTEAFF
NA	TRBV5-6	NA	TRBJ2-1	TGTGCCAGCAGCTTTCGGGGGACCTCCTACAATGAGCAGTTCTTC	CASSFRGTSYNEQFF
NA	TRBV28	NA	TRBJ1-2	TGTGCCAGCAGTGAAAGACCGGGTCCCTATGGCTACACCTTC	CASSERPGPYGYTF
NA	TRBV27	NA	TRBJ1-6	TGTGCCAGCAGTCGTGATACGGGACGGTATAATTCACCCCTCCACTTT	CASSRDTGRYNSPLHF
NA	TRBV29-1	NA	TRBJ2-1	TGCAGCGTGGAAGGGGCAACGACGCGGTACAATGAGCAGTTCTTC	CSVEGATTRYNEQFF
NA	TRBV6-5	TRBD1	TRBJ1-1	TGTGCCAGCAGTTACTCGCGTGAGACAGGGGGAGACCTCTTT	CASSYSRETGGDLF
NA	TRBV10-2	NA	TRBJ2-7	TGCGCCAGCAGTGAGGGGATCCCCTACGAGCAGTACTTC	CASSEGIPYEQYF
NA	TRBV2	NA	TRBJ1-1	TGTGCCAGCAGTGCGGACCAGAACACTGAAGCTTTCTTT	CASSADQNTEAFF
NA	TRBV30	TRBD2	TRBJ2-3	TGTGCCCGAACCGGGCGGGGGGGCCAGACAGATACGCAGTATTTT	CARTGRGGQTDTQYF
NA	TRBV5-4	NA	TRBJ2-5	TGTGCCAGCAGCCGGACTGGAGAGACCCAGTACTTC	CASSRTGETQYF
once	TRBV30	TRBD2	TRBJ2-5	TGTGCCTGGGGGCGGGGGGGGCCGCAAGAGACCCAGTACTTC	CAWGRGGPQETQYF
few	TRBV7-2	NA	TRBJ1-1	TGTGCCAGCAGCCGCATCCCCGGGAACACTGAAGCTTTCTTT	CASSRIPGNTEAFF
few	TRBV5-1	NA	TRBJ1-3	TGCGCCAGCAGCTTGGAGCAGGGCGGAAACACCATATATTTT	CASSLEQGGNTIYF